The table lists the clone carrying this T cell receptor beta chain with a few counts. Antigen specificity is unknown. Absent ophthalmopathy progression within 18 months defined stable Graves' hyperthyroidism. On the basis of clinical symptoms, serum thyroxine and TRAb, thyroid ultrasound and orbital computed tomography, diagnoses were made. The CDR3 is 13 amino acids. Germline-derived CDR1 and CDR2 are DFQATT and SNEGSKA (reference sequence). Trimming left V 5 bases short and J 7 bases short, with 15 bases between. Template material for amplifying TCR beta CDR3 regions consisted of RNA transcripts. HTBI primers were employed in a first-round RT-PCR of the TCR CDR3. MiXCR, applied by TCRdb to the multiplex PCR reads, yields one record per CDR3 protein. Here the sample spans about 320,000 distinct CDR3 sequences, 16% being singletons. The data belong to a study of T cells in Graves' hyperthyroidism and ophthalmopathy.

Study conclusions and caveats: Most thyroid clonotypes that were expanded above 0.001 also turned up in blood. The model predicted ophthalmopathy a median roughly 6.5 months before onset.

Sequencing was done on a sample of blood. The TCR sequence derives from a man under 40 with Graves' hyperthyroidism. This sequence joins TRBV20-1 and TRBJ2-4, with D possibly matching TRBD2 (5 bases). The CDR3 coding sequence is TGCAGTGCTGAAGATCCCGGCGGGAACATTCAGTACTTC. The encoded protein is CSAEDPGGNIQYF.